Presented here are 14 T cell receptor beta chains from one specimen sequenced in a study of Ad26.COV2.S vaccination and SARS-CoV-2 variants. This sample's treatment: roughly 20 received Ad26.COV2.S at low or high dose, single or two shots; 5 received placebo; per-sample allocation not given. Sample collection was performed on day 63 after the first vaccine or placebo injection. Assay: immunoSEQ multiplex PCR; the TCRdb copy retains only in-frame clones and omits some. Of around 300,000 clones listed, about 89% are singletons. The material was peripheral blood, obtained in a trial of Ad26.COV2.S vaccine versus placebo. These receptors all come from a person between 18 and 65 years old who received the Ad26.COV2.S COVID-19 vaccine or a placebo.

The rearrangement joins TRBV24-1 to TRBJ2-3, with unresolved D. Germline V lookup: CDR1 KGHDR, CDR2 SFDVKD. This CDR3 has 13 residues. V was cut by 3 bases and J by 8 bases, with 11 bases left in between. DNA for the CDR3: TGTGCCACCAGTGATGGGCCTAAGGGTACGCAGTATTTT. Protein sequence: CATSDGPKGTQYF.

This sequence joins TRBV19 and TRBJ1-6, with D possibly TRBD1 on 5 matching bases. Trimming took off 7 bases at V and 0 bases at J, with 10 bases between the two ends. There are 15 residues in the CDR3. Germline lookup yields CDR1 LNHDA and CDR2 SQIVND (reference sequence). Written as DNA, the CDR3 is TGTGCCAGTACTTTGACAGACTCCTATAATTCACCCCTCCACTTT. Encoded protein: CASTLTDSYNSPLHF.

The chain carries TRBV7-2 and TRBJ1-6; the D gene is possibly TRBD1 (5 bases). This CDR3 is built from 16 residues. V was shortened by 6 bases and J by 0 bases, with 12 bases between the two germline ends. CDR1 and CDR2 from the germline V gene are SGHTA and FQGNSA. CDR3 nucleotides: TGTGCCAGCAGTACCGGGACCTACTCCTATAATTCACCCCTCCACTTT. Protein sequence: CASSTGTYSYNSPLHF.

V gene TRBV4-1 combines with J gene TRBJ2-5; 9 bases are shared with TRBD1. Trimming cost V 4 bases and J 0 bases; bases outside gene matches: 6. The CDR3 covers 16 residues. Germline V gene sequence: CDR1 MGHRA, CDR2 YSYEKL. The CDR3 sequence is CASSPPRTGDQETQYF. In nucleotides, the CDR3 is TGCGCCAGCAGCCCCCCGCGGACAGGGGACCAAGAGACCCAGTACTTC.

This sequence joins TRBV7-9 and TRBJ1-5; tentatively, D is TRBD1 (5 bases). This CDR3 has 12 residues. Per the germline V gene, CDR1 is SEHNR and CDR2 is FQNEAQ (reference sequence). V was trimmed by 6 bases and J by 2 bases, leaving 5 bases between them. CDR3 in amino acids: CASRTGNQPQHF. Written as DNA, the CDR3 is TGTGCCAGCAGGACAGGCAATCAGCCCCAGCATTTT.

The chain carries TRBV7-6 and TRBJ2-2; D is possibly TRBD2 (6 bases). Germline-derived CDR1 and CDR2 are SGHVS and FNYEAQ. Trimming removed 5 bases at V and 1 base at J, with 11 bases between. The CDR3 sequence is 15 residues long. The CDR3 sequence: CASSPMGGNTGELFF. The CDR3 DNA reads as TGTGCCAGCAGCCCCATGGGAGGGAACACCGGGGAGCTGTTTTTT.

The chain has TRBV12-3 or TRBV12-4 and TRBJ1-6; D is ambiguous. There are 12 residues in the CDR3. Between the trimmed V and J ends, which lost 5 bases and 9 bases, there was a span of 8 bases. The DNA of the CDR3 is TGTGCCAGCAGTCGAGGGTCTTCACCCCTCCACTTT. It is translated as CASSRGSSPLHF.

This chain joins TRBV4-2 and TRBJ2-1; possibly TRBD2 for D (6 bases). The CDR3 runs to 15 residues. V was shortened by 1 base and J by 5 bases, with 12 bases between the two germline ends. The germline V gene has CDR1 LGHNA and CDR2 YNFKEQ. This CDR3 reads CASSQVGGTNNEQFF. Written as DNA, the CDR3 is TGTGCCAGCAGCCAAGTCGGCGGGACCAACAATGAGCAGTTCTTC.

V is TRBV5-1 and J is TRBJ2-2; possible D gene TRBD2, 5 bases. Germline values: CDR1 SGHRS, CDR2 YFSETQ. CDR3 length: 14 amino acids. Between the trimmed V and J ends, which lost 0 bases and 5 bases, there was a span of 8 bases. CDR3 amino acids: CASSLAWRTGELFF. For the CDR3, the DNA is TGCGCCAGCAGCTTGGCCTGGAGGACCGGGGAGCTGTTTTTT. The whole variable domain, filled in from reference TRBV5-1 and TRBJ2-2, reads KAGVTQTPRYLIKTRGQQVTLSCSPISGHRSVSWYQQTPGQGLQFLFEYFSETQRNKGNFPGRFSGRQFSNSRSEMNVSTLELGDSALYLCASSLAWRTGELFFGEGSRLTVL.

The genes are TRBV4-2 and TRBJ2-2; perhaps TRBD1 as D (5 bases). Trimming removed 0 bases at V and 6 bases at J, with 5 bases between. CDR3 length: 13 residues. Per germline, CDR1 LGHNA and CDR2 YNFKEQ. The CDR3 nucleotides are TGTGCCAGCAGCCAAGACAGGGCCGGGGAGCTGTTTTTT. This codes for CASSQDRAGELFF.

V usage is TRBV19 and J usage is TRBJ1-1; no clear D gene. V lost 5 bases and J 1 base, leaving 11 bases between the germline ends. The CDR3 has 14 residues. Germline V gene data show CDR1 as LNHDA and CDR2 as SQIVND (reference sequence). CDR3 sequence reads: CASSDPGKNTEAFF. The CDR3 DNA is TGTGCCAGTAGTGACCCGGGAAAGAACACTGAAGCTTTCTTT.

J is TRBJ2-1 and V is TRBV9, with D maybe TRBD2 (6 bases). Deletions cut 4 bases from V and 0 bases from J, with 14 bases between. This CDR3 is built from 16 residues. Germline values: CDR1 SGDLS, CDR2 YYNGEE. The CDR3 reads CASSSLGGVSYNEQFF. In DNA form, the CDR3 reads TGTGCCAGCAGCTCCCTAGGAGGGGTCTCCTACAATGAGCAGTTCTTC.

The chain employs TRBV5-4 and TRBJ2-2, with D perhaps given as TRBD1 or TRBD2 (6 bases each). The CDR3 length is 13 residues. V lost 5 bases, J lost 5 bases, and 10 bases lay in between. Germline V lookup: CDR1 SGHNT, CDR2 YYREEE (reference sequence). CDR3 coding DNA: TGTGCCAGCAGGGGGGGCCGGACCGGGGAGCTGTTTTTT. Amino acids: CASRGGRTGELFF.

A single count supports this clone. Here the CDR3 DNA reads TGCGCCAGCAGCTTGGTGACGGGAGGTGGGATCGATGAGCAGTTCTTC. This encodes CASSLVTGGGIDEQFF. The rearrangement joins TRBV5-1 to TRBJ2-1; TRBD2 matches 7 bases. J was trimmed by 8 bases and V by 0 bases; bases with no gene match: 11. CDR3 length: 16 residues. Germline V gene lookup returns CDR1 SGHRS and CDR2 YFSETQ.